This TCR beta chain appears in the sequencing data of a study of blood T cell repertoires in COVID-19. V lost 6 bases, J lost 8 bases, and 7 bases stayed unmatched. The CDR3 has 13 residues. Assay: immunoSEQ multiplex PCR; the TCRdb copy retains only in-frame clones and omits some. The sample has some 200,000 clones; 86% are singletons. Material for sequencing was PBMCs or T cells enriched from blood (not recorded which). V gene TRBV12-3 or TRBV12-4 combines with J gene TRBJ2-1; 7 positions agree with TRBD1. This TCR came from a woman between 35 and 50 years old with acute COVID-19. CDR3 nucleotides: TGTGCCAGCAGCCCAGACAGGGCTGATGAGCAGTTCTTC. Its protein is CASSPDRADEQFF.